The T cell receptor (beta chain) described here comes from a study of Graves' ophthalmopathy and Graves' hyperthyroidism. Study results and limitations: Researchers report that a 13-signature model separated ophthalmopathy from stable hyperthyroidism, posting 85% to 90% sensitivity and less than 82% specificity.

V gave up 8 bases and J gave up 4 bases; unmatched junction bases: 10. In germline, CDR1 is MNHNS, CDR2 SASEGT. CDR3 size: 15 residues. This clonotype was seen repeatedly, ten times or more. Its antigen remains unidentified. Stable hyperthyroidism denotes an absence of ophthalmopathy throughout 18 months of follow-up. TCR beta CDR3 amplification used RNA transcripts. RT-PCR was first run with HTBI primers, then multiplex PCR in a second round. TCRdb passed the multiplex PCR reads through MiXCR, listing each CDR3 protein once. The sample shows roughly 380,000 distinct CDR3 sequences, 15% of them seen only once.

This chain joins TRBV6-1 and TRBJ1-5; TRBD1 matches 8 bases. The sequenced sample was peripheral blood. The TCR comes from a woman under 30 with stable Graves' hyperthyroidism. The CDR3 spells CASRASGGENQPQHF. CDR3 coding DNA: TGTGCCAGCCGAGCCTCAGGGGGCGAAAATCAGCCCCAGCATTTT.